This T cell receptor (beta chain) appears in the sequencing data of a study of blood T cell repertoires in COVID-19. Original analysis: Scientists estimated how many nucleated cells there were by amplifying reference gene primers. Using immunoSEQ multiplex PCR, the repertoire was profiled, and TCRdb retains in-frame clones only, with some absent. V and J calls and clone size are those listed in that table; D and trimming were worked out from the DNA. The table lists 300,000 to 500,000 clones, 85% to 90% of them singletons. Looked up from germline, CDR1 is MNHEY and CDR2 is SMNVEV (reference sequence). Trimming left V 8 bases short and J 2 bases short, with 11 bases between. This CDR3 spans 13 amino acids.

J is TRBJ2-3 and V is TRBV27; perhaps TRBD1 as D (5 bases). The TCR was taken from a woman aged 25 to 45 with acute COVID-19. What was sequenced was PBMCs or T cells enriched from blood (not recorded which). The CDR3: CASQIGDTDTQYF. The DNA of the CDR3 is TGTGCCAGCCAAATAGGGGACACAGATACGCAGTATTTT.